This TCR beta chain was profiled in a study of CD8 T cells in ankylosing spondylitis. General study findings and limits: Several of the motif variants were reported before in synovial fluid and blood from reactive arthritis. Reportedly, matched ankylosing spondylitis synovial fluid was significantly enriched for disease-linked clones.

CDR1 MRHNA and CDR2 SNTAGT come from the germline V gene. The V and J ends lost 3 bases and 3 bases respectively, with 10 bases between them. The CDR3 consists of 14 residues. This clonotype was observed many times. Antigen unknown. The authors made TCR beta libraries by quantitative 5'-RACE with molecular barcodes. TCRdb processed the 5' RACE reads anew with MiXCR; each CDR3 protein has one entry. The repertoire holds 150,000 to 250,000 distinct CDR3 sequences, 10% to 15% seen once, with approximately 15% in the top ten. This clonotype was sampled from a male donor with ankylosing spondylitis or in good health (not recorded which). What was sequenced was blood, either unsorted or a sorted T cell fraction (not recorded which). The chain uses TRBV6-4 and TRBJ2-3; TRBD1 might be the D (5 bases). This CDR3 is CASSEEGATDTQYF. CDR3 DNA: TGTGCCAGCAGTGAGGAAGGGGCAACAGATACGCAGTATTTT.